These 14 T cell receptor beta chains share one sample of origin, sequenced in a study of blood T cell repertoires in COVID-19. Profiling relied on immunoSEQ multiplex PCR, and the TCRdb table lists in-frame clones only, not all of them. The data hold 450,000 to 500,000 clones, with around 85% observed a single time. Sequencing used peripheral blood. These TCRs come from a human donor in a cohort sampled during active COVID-19.

V usage is TRBV7-6 and J usage is TRBJ2-1; tentatively, D is TRBD1 (6 bases). V lost 4 bases to trimming and J lost 0 bases, with 13 bases between them. This CDR3 contains 16 residues. CDR1 is SGHVS, CDR2 FNYEAQ, per germline. The CDR3 region is CASSYKGDPSYNEQFF. DNA of the CDR3: TGTGCCAGCAGCTATAAGGGGGACCCCTCCTACAATGAGCAGTTCTTC.

The rearrangement uses TRBV7-8 and TRBJ2-2; 8 bases line up with TRBD2. Germline lookup yields CDR1 SGHVS and CDR2 FQNEAQ. The trim removed 5 bases at V and 5 bases at J, leaving 13 bases unmatched. The CDR3 length is 17 residues. The chain's CDR3 is CASSVRSAGGGTGELFF. CDR3 nucleotides: TGTGCCAGCAGCGTACGGAGCGCGGGGGGCGGGACCGGGGAGCTGTTTTTT.

This chain joins TRBV27 and TRBJ2-4, with 13 bases fitting TRBD2. Germline CDR1 MNHEY, CDR2 SMNVEV (reference sequence). There are 15 residues in the CDR3. V shed 4 bases and J 5 bases; nucleotides not matched to a gene: 2. CDR3 protein: CASSSLAGGENIQYF. In DNA, the CDR3 is TGTGCCAGCAGTTCACTAGCGGGAGGGGAAAACATTCAGTACTTC.

The table lists this clone with a few counts. The gene calls are TRBV7-3 and TRBJ2-2; TRBD2 matches 10 bases. Trimming at V came to 5 bases and at J to 9 bases, leaving 9 bases not matched to a gene. The germline gives CDR1 SGHTA, CDR2 FQGTGA. The CDR3 runs to 15 residues. The CDR3 bases are TGTGCCAGCAGCAGGGGGGCTAGCGGGAGCAGGGAGCTGTTTTTT. This translates into CASSRGASGSRELFF.

The chain recombines TRBV5-8 with TRBJ1-1, with TRBD1 identical over 7 bases. Germline V lookup: CDR1 SGHTS, CDR2 YDEGEE. The CDR3 runs 15 residues. The J segment lost 4 bases and the V segment lost 1 base, leaving 7 bases of the junction unmatched. The CDR3 region is CASSLFGGGGTEAFF. DNA of the CDR3: TGTGCCAGCAGCTTGTTTGGAGGGGGCGGCACTGAAGCTTTCTTT.

The CDR3 region is CATSDQRTGGATEAFF. Written as DNA, the CDR3 is TGTGCCACCAGTGACCAAAGGACAGGGGGGGCCACTGAAGCTTTCTTT. The chain combines TRBV24-1 with TRBJ1-1, with TRBD1 identical over 10 bases. V dropped 4 bases and J dropped 4; count of bases not matched to a gene: 8. This CDR3 comprises 16 residues. Germline V gene lookup returns CDR1 KGHDR and CDR2 SFDVKD.

The V call is TRBV3-1 (or the pseudogene TRBV3-2), the J call TRBJ2-3; 13 positions agree with TRBD2. CDR3 size: 18 residues. The junction had 3 bases not matched to a gene; V was cut back by 0 bases and J by 0 bases. Germline V gene data show CDR1 as LGHDT and CDR2 as YNNKEL (reference sequence). The CDR3 reads CASSQESGLAGSTDTQYF. CDR3 DNA: TGTGCCAGCAGCCAAGAGTCGGGACTAGCGGGAAGCACAGATACGCAGTATTTT.

The chain combines TRBV28 with TRBJ1-1; D remains ambiguous. The V end was cut by 4 bases, the J end by 1 base, with 10 bases between. Per germline, CDR1 MDHEN and CDR2 SYDVKM. The CDR3 is 14 residues long. CDR3 amino acids: CASSSPRGNTEAFF. The CDR3 bases are TGTGCCAGCAGTTCACCCCGAGGGAACACTGAAGCTTTCTTT.

The rearrangement links TRBV28 to TRBJ2-7; 14 bases are a match to TRBD2. The V gene's germline CDR1 is MDHEN and CDR2 SYDVKM. V was pared by 4 bases and J by 5 bases, with 16 bases of the junction left unmatched. This CDR3 is 19 amino acids long. The CDR3 reads CASSYLTSGRGTPPDEQYF. The DNA of the CDR3 is TGTGCCAGCAGTTATTTGACTAGCGGGAGGGGCACCCCGCCGGACGAGCAGTACTTC.

This clone came up a few times. The same CDR3 can be traced to other DNA sequences in this sample. This chain uses TRBV3-1 (or the pseudogene TRBV3-2) with TRBJ1-2, with TRBD1 identical over 9 bases. The junction had 5 bases not matched to a gene; V was cut back by 3 bases and J by 6 bases. CDR1 LGHDT and CDR2 YNNKEL come from the germline V gene (reference sequence). This CDR3 is built from 14 residues. The CDR3, as DNA: TGTGCCAGCAGCCAGGGCGGGACAGGGCATGGCTACACCTTC. Its protein product is CASSQGGTGHGYTF.

The genes are TRBV24-1 and TRBJ2-3; 8 bases map to TRBD2. With V trimmed by 4 bases and J by 3 bases, 11 bases remained unmatched. This CDR3 is built from 17 residues. CDR1 is KGHDR and CDR2 is SFDVKD in the germline V gene. The CDR3 nucleotides read TGTGCCACCAGTGAATCGGGAGCGGGAGCTAAAACAGATACGCAGTATTTT. Encoded protein: CATSESGAGAKTDTQYF.

The chain has TRBV5-6 and TRBJ2-6, with D possibly TRBD1 on 6 matching bases. The CDR3 length is 16 residues. Germline-derived CDR1 and CDR2 are SGHDT and YYEEEE. Deletions cut 4 bases from V and 4 bases from J, with 15 bases between. The CDR3 bases are TGTGCCAGCAGCGACAACAGGGCGGGCGGGGCCAACGTCCTGACTTTC. It yields the protein CASSDNRAGGANVLTF.

The chain joins TRBV19 to TRBJ2-3, with 7 bases lining up with TRBD2. V lost 6 bases to trimming and J lost 2 bases; unmatched junction nucleotides: 11. This CDR3 region has 16 residues. Germline V gene data show CDR1 as LNHDA and CDR2 as SQIVND (reference sequence). This CDR3 is CASSAGDSGYTDTQYF. The CDR3, as DNA: TGTGCCAGTAGCGCGGGGGATAGCGGTTACACAGATACGCAGTATTTT. Together with reference TRBV19 and TRBJ2-3, the CDR3 gives the full variable domain: DGGITQSPKYLFRKEGQNVTLSCEQNLNHDAMYWYRQDPGQGLRLIYYSQIVNDFQKGDIAEGYSVSREKKESFPLTVTSAQKNPTAFYLCASSAGDSGYTDTQYFGPGTRLTVL.

The J gene is TRBJ1-2, the V gene TRBV5-4, with 7 positions matching TRBD1. This CDR3 has 14 residues. CDR1 is SGHNT and CDR2 is YYREEE in the germline V gene (reference sequence). With 1 base clipped from V and 3 bases from J, the junction kept 3 bases outside the gene matches. CDR3 in DNA: TGTGCCAGCAGCTTGTGGACAGGCCACTATGGCTACACCTTC. It translates to CASSLWTGHYGYTF. Full variable domain (rest looked up from reference TRBV5-4 and TRBJ1-2): ETGVTQSPTHLIKTRGQQVTLRCSSQSGHNTVSWYQQALGQGPQFIFQYYREEENGRGNFPPRFSGLQFPNYSSELNVNALELDDSALYLCASSLWTGHYGYTFGSGTRLTVV.